This TCR beta chain comes out of a study of HIV-infected patients and healthy controls (dated by TCRdb to the mid-2010s). Background on the whole study: The study tested whether deep TCR repertoire sequencing of HIV patients' small blood samples could capture immune perturbation and reconstitution.

V and J are trimmed by 7 bases and 2 bases, and the gene matches miss 7 bases of the junction. Looking up the germline V gene yields CDR1 MNHNS and CDR2 SASEGT. The CDR3 covers 15 residues, taking in both the cysteine and the phenylalanine. Just the 45-base CDR3 DNA is kept, in frame starting at base 1. On this clonotype: Which antigen it targets is not known. The input lacks base qualities; no much larger clone sits a single base away.

Whole blood was used without fractionating the cells, so the repertoire represented all peripheral T cells without sorting. Ten uninfected healthy donors were sampled as controls, and about 40% of these ten donors were sampled twice about 13 weeks apart. For RNA extraction, 2.5 to 3 ml of peripheral blood was drawn into Tempus tubes. Residual genomic DNA was removed with the TURBO-DNase kit and globin mRNA was depleted with GLOBINclear. What the research found in general, with its limitations: The use of whole blood limited sequencing depth and precluded separation of the dynamics of distinct T-cell subpopulations. The study did not determine donor HLA types. Most CMV-associated CDR3s became more frequent during therapy, although their change was not significant, whereas HIV-associated CDR3s showed a significant decrease in frequency. Slight age and sex profile differences between the study cohorts did not explain the observed diversity differences. HIV-infected repertoires showed significantly elevated mean Gini indices relative to controls, which possibly reflects oligoclonality. MAIT cell alpha-chain CDR3s were present at high frequency in healthy controls but severely depleted in HIV+ repertoires. Compared with untreated HIV+ repertoires, healthy control repertoires had roughly threefold more distinct CDR3s and a higher Shannon diversity. More CDR3s were shared between individuals among healthy controls than among HIV+ patients, as measured by Jaccard index and by the count of highly shared sequences. Size-matched repertoire data did not replicate the apparent post-therapy recovery of the Gini index in HIV-infected patients. The pairing of alpha and beta chains was not determined in the samples. Compared with controls, HIV-infected patients showed significantly different mean usage of eight alpha and eight beta V genes. A major limit on how widely the findings apply, in the view of the authors, was that only sixteen HIV-infected individuals were processed. Unequal numbers of distinct sequences between patients and controls complicated comparisons, and size-matching overweighted rare events from HIV-infected data.

Using SuperScript III with primers targeting the alpha and beta constant regions, 400 to 550 ng of RNA was reverse transcribed. Separate libraries for the alpha and beta chains were generated through chain-specific third strand synthesis that incorporated multiplexing indices. The protocol used a single primer pair to amplify all rearrangements within a chain, which avoided primer bias, and attached molecular barcodes to each cDNA molecule. The SP2 sequencing primer site and a random hexamer were carried on a 5' RACE adapter, to which purified cDNA was joined by T4 RNA Ligase 1. With slow temperature ramps used to favor optimal annealing, second strand synthesis was primed from the SP2 site with Phusion polymerase. Joined together, two random hexamer sequences that had both been added before amplification formed the 12-nucleotide barcode of each molecule. An amplification PCR of 23 cycles with P5s and P7 primers came after a short first PCR that had added P5 and P7 adapter elements plus a second index. In total the libraries went through roughly 30 PCR cycles, after which the libraries were quantified on a Qubit, sized on a Bioanalyzer, and diluted to approximately 4 nM. Normalized libraries were sequenced on an Illumina MiSeq with 2 x 250 paired-end kits. Reverse transcription reactions were cleaned up on MinElute columns and eluted into around 10 ul Tris-Cl. Adapter ligations were incubated for roughly 22 hours at 16 degrees C and subsequently purified with AMPure XP beads at a 1:1 ratio. The authors' pipeline ran thus. A modified Decombinator processed the demultiplexed FASTQ files and output V, J, insert and barcode information. Sequences that shared a barcode but differed from the dominant sequence were treated as errors and discarded, and barcodes were clustered at Levenshtein distance 3 and counted to estimate the original cDNA molecules. The R packages ineq, vegan, igraph and RCytoscape were used for downstream analyses, together with IMGT nomenclature and CDR3 definitions. V gene usage was calculated across distinct sequences, with every TCR tallied a single time to avoid skew from clonal expansion. Unique CDR3 amino acid sequences within a donor were connected in similarity networks whenever two sequences differed by a single Levenshtein edit. The authors compiled published HIV-specific CDR3s (almost 95 alpha, some 710 beta) and CMV-specific CDR3s (approximately 13 alpha, a few hundred beta) and searched for them in the repertoires. Random subsampling to size-matched repertoires demonstrated that the decreased diversity in patients did not result from their lower sequence numbers. TCRdb took the public reads, trimmed them with fastp at Q25, ran MiXCR for clone calling and kept in-frame beta chains. Entries that share a CDR3 protein sequence are merged under the most common genes and DNA. The V and J calls here are based on TCRdb, not the publication. For this sample there are 8,500 to 11,000 distinct CDR3 sequences; around 8% appear just once. Clones ranked in the top ten supply under 4% of the sample.

The TCR originated in an adult in good health. Recombination connected TRBV6-1 to TRBJ2-7; 11 central nucleotides agree with TRBD2. Sequencing was done on a sample of blood. Here is the DNA: TGTGCCAGCAACCCTAGCGGGGGGAAAACCTACGAGCAGTACTTC. Translated, this is CASNPSGGKTYEQYF.